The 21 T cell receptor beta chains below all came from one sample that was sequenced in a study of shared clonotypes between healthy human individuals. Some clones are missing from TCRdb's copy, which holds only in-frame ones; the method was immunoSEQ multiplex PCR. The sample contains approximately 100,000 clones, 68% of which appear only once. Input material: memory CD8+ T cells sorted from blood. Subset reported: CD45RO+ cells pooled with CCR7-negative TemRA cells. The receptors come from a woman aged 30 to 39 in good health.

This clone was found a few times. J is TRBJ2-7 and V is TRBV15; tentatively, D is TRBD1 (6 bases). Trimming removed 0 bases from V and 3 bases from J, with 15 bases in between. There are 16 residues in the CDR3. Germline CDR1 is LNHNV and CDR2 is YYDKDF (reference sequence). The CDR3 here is CATSRDIGTGFYEQYF. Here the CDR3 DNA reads TGTGCCACCAGCAGAGATATTGGAACAGGGTTCTACGAGCAGTACTTC.

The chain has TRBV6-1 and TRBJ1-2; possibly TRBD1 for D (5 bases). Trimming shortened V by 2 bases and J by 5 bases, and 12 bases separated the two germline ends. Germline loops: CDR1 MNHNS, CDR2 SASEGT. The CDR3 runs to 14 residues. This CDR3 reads CASSEYRQTYGYTF. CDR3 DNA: TGTGCCAGCAGTGAATATCGACAGACTTATGGCTACACCTTC.

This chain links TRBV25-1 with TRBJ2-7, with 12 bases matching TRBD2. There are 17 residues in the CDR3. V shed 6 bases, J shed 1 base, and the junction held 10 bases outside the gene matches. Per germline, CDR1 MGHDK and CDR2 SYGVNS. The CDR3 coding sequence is TGTGCCAGCAGCATGACTAGCGGGAGTGGGAAATCCTACGAGCAGTACTTC. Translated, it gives CASSMTSGSGKSYEQYF.

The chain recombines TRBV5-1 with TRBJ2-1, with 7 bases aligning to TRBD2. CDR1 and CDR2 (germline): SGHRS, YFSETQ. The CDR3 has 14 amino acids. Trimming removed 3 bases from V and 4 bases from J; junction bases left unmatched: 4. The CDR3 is CASSWRGLYNEQFF. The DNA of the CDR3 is TGCGCCAGCAGCTGGCGGGGACTATACAATGAGCAGTTCTTC.

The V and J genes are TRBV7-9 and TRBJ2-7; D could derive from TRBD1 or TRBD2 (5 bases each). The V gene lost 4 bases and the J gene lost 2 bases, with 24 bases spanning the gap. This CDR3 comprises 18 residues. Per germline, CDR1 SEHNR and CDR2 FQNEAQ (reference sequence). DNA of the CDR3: TGTGCCAGCAGCTACAAAACGGGACCCCAATACCGTCCCTACGAGCAGTACTTC. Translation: CASSYKTGPQYRPYEQYF. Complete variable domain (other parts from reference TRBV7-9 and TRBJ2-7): DTGVSQNPRHKITKRGQNVTFRCDPISEHNRLYWYRQTLGQGPEFLTYFQNEAQLEKSRLLSDRFSAERPKGSFSTLEIQRTEQGDSAMYLCASSYKTGPQYRPYEQYFGPGTRLTVT.

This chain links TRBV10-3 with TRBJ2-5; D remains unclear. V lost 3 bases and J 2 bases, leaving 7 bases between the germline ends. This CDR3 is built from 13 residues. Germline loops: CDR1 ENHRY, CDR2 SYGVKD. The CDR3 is CAISDVGQETQYF. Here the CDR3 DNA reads TGTGCCATCAGTGACGTAGGGCAAGAGACCCAGTACTTC.

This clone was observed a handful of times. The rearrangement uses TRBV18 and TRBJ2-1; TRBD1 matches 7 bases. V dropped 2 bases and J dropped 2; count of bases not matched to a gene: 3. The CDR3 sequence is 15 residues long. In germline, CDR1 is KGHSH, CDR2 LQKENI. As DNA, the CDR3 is TGTGCCAGCTCACCATCCCAGGGGGCCTACAATGAGCAGTTCTTC. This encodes CASSPSQGAYNEQFF. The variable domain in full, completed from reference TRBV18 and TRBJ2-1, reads NAGVMQNPRHLVRRRGQEARLRCSPMKGHSHVYWYRQLPEEGLKFMVYLQKENIIDESGMPKERFSAEFPKEGPSILRIQQVVRGDSAAYFCASSPSQGAYNEQFFGPGTRLTVL.

The CDR3 region is CASSPKGDITKSGQLLTF. The CDR3 DNA reads as TGTGCCAGCTCACCGAAAGGGGACATTACAAAGTCGGGCCAACTCCTGACTTTC. V and J are TRBV18 and TRBJ2-6; TRBD1 is a possible D gene (6 bases). The ends were cut back, 3 bases at V and 14 bases at J, with 29 bases in the middle. Germline-derived CDR1 and CDR2 are KGHSH and LQKENI. The CDR3 runs 18 residues.

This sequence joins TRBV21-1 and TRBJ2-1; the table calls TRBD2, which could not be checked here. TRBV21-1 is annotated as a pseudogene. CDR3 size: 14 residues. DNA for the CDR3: TGTGCCAGCAGCAGGGGACTCCCCGACAATGAGCAGTTCTTC. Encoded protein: CASSRGLPDNEQFF.

The CDR3 protein is CASSLNTNTEAFF. In DNA form, the CDR3 reads TGTGCCAGCAGCTTAAACACCAACACTGAAGCTTTCTTT. The chain combines TRBV7-9 with TRBJ1-1; D remains ambiguous. The V gene lost 2 bases and the J gene lost 2 bases, with 6 bases spanning the gap. The CDR3 totals 13 residues. Germline values: CDR1 SEHNR, CDR2 FQNEAQ (reference sequence).

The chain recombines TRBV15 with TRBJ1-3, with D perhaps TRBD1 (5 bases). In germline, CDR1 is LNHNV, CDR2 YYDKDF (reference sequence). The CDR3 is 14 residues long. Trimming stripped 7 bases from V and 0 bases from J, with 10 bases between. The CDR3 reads CATKKGSSGNTIYF. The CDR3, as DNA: TGTGCCACCAAAAAGGGGAGCTCTGGAAACACCATATATTTT.

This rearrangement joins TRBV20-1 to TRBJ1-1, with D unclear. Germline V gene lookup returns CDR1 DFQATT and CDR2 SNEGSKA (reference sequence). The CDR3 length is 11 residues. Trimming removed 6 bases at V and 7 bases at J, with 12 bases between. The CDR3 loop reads CSARGRSEAFF. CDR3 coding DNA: TGCAGTGCCCGGGGTCGAAGTGAAGCTTTCTTT.

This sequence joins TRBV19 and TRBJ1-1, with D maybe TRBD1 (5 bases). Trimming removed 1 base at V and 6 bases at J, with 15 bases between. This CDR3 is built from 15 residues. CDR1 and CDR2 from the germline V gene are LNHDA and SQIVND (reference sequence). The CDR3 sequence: CASSIVPLGGAEAFF. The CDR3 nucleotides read TGTGCCAGTAGTATAGTCCCCCTGGGGGGAGCTGAAGCTTTCTTT.

The CDR3 nucleotides are TGTGCCAGCAGCCATTCGGGGGGACAGGGGCTCTACACCTTC. Amino acids: CASSHSGGQGLYTF. This rearrangement joins TRBV11-2 to TRBJ1-2; 10 bases match TRBD1. The CDR3 has 14 residues. V dropped 5 bases and J dropped 10; count of bases not matched to a gene: 10. Per the germline V gene, CDR1 is SGHAT and CDR2 is FQNNGV.

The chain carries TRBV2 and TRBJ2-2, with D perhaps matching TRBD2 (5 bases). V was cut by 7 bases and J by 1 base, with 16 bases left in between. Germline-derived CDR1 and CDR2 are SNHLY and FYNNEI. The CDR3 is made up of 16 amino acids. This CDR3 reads CASTAASHRNTGELFF. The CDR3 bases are TGTGCCAGCACCGCGGCTAGCCACCGGAACACCGGGGAGCTGTTTTTT.

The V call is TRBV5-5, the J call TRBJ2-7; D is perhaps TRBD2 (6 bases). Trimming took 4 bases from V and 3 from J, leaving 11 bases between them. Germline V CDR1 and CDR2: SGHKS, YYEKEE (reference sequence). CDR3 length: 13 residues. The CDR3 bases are TGTGCCAGCAGCCGCACTAGCTTCTACGAGCAGTACTTC. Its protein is CASSRTSFYEQYF. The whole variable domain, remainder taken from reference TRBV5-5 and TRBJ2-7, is DAGVTQSPTHLIKTRGQQVTLRCSPISGHKSVSWYQQVLGQGPQFIFQYYEKEERGRGNFPDRFSARQFPNYSSELNVNALLLGDSALYLCASSRTSFYEQYFGPGTRLTVT.

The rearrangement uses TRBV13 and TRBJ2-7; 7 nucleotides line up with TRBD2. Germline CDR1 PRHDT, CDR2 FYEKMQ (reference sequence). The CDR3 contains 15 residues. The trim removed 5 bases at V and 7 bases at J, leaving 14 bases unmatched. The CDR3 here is CASSHPLREIGEQYF. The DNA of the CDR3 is TGTGCCAGCAGCCACCCCCTGCGGGAGATCGGAGAGCAGTACTTC.

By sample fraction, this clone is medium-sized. The CDR3 region is CASSSRLEGSYEQYF. CDR3 coding DNA: TGTGCCAGCAGCTCCAGACTAGAAGGCTCCTACGAGCAGTACTTC. V gene TRBV4-2 combines with J gene TRBJ2-7, with a tentative D call TRBD2 (6 bases). V lost 5 bases, J lost 0 bases, and 14 bases lay in between. CDR1 and CDR2 from the germline V gene are LGHNA and YNFKEQ. This CDR3 has 15 residues.

CDR3 DNA sequence: TGTGCCAGCACCAGCGGACAGGTTGTCTGGTACGAGCAGTACTTC. Protein product: CASTSGQVVWYEQYF. The gene calls are TRBV28 and TRBJ2-7; the match to TRBD1 covers 7 bases. CDR1 is MDHEN and CDR2 is SYDVKM in the germline V gene. Losses at the gene ends were 7 bases for V and 4 bases for J; bases not matched to a gene: 13. CDR3 length: 15 residues.

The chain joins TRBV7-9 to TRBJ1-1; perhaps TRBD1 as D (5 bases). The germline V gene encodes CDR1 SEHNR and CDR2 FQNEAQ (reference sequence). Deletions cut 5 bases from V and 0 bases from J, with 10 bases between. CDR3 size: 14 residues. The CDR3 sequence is CASSKGLLNTEAFF. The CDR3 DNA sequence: TGTGCCAGCAGCAAGGGACTCCTGAACACTGAAGCTTTCTTT.

CDR3 sequence: CASKRAASGANVLTF. The CDR3 region has the DNA TGCGCCAGCAAGAGGGCGGCCTCTGGGGCCAACGTCCTGACTTTC. The chain is built from TRBV5-1 and TRBJ2-6; maybe TRBD2 (5 bases). Trimming pared 6 bases from V and 0 bases from J, leaving 10 bases between. The CDR3 is 15 amino acids. Germline lookup yields CDR1 SGHRS and CDR2 YFSETQ.